This TCR beta chain was recovered during a study of blood T cell repertoires in COVID-19. Germline CDR1 reads SGHTA; CDR2 reads FQGTGA. The germline V and J ends were trimmed by 5 bases and 3 bases, with 16 bases remaining between them. The CDR3 extends over 16 amino acids. TCRdb's table, derived via immunoSEQ multiplex PCR, lists solely in-frame clones and lacks some. The repertoire holds 180,000 or so clones, with around 85% as singletons. The chain has TRBV7-3 and TRBJ2-2; D may be TRBD2 (7 bases). The sequenced material came from peripheral blood. The receptor was isolated from a man aged 60 to 75 with acute or convalescent COVID-19. The CDR3 reads CASSPGGGKDTGELFF. As DNA, the CDR3 is TGTGCCAGCAGCCCCGGCGGGGGCAAGGACACCGGGGAGCTGTTTTTT. Variable domain in full (rest from reference TRBV7-3 and TRBJ2-2): GAGVSQTPSNKVTEKGKYVELRCDPISGHTALYWYRQSLGQGPEFLIYFQGTGAADDSGLPNDRFFAVRPEGSVSTLKIQRTERGDSAVYLCASSPGGGKDTGELFFGEGSRLTVL.